What follows is one T cell receptor (beta chain) and its context. The antigen it recognizes is unknown. One base away there is no much larger clone; base qualities are not given. The label giving this sample's time point can be read as: baseline before oral tofacitinib. Lesional scalp punch biopsies and peripheral blood were obtained from alopecia areata patients. PBMCs were separated by density centrifugation and stained for CD3, CD4 and CD8, after which CD4+ and CD8+ T cells were sorted on a FACSAria. The sample originates from a study of CD8+ T cells in alopecia areata (dated by TCRdb to the late 2010s). Turning to the overall study: The treated patients took part in an open-label pilot trial in which moderate-to-severe alopecia areata was treated with oral tofacitinib at 5 to 10 mg twice daily. Patients stayed on tofacitinib for 6 to 18 months and then had 6 months of follow-up off drug so that delayed response and recurrence could be assessed. In both human patients and the C3H/HeJ mouse model, the study applied high-throughput TCRbeta sequencing to look at T cell clonal expansion in alopecia areata. Scalp tissue and sorted CD4+ and CD8+ peripheral blood T cells from patchy and totalis/universalis alopecia areata patients and from healthy controls were covered by human TCRbeta sequencing. Tofacitinib-treated patients had biopsies at baseline and at 4 and 24 weeks of treatment, with a later scalp biopsy in several patients. Clonality in the scalp was compared among normal scalp (n=4), patchy alopecia areata scalp (n=8), and alopecia totalis/universalis scalp (n=8). RNA was extracted with the PAXgene miRNA kit for fixed scalp, the miRNeasy kit for PBMCs, and the RNeasy kit for mouse skin. TCRbeta CDR3 regions were amplified by immunoSEQ multiplex PCR with 35 Vbeta forward and 13 Jbeta reverse primers. Beyond this particular receptor, the publication reports: Higher clonality and more expanded CD8+ clones were observed in lesional scalp than in normal scalp, particularly in alopecia totalis/universalis, a finding suggestive of antigenic drive. TCR sequences shared between patients were less clear than in mice, possibly partly because of HLA diversity in the patient population. Resident alphabeta T cells in normal human skin are also sequenced, complicating scalp TCR repertoire analysis, unlike mouse skin dominated by gammadelta T cells.

Libraries came from the immunoSEQ multiplex PCR assay. To provide template for TCR sequencing, every sample had RNA extracted and reverse transcribed into cDNA. SuperScript III was used to make first-strand cDNA, primed with a 2:1 mix of oligo-dT and random hexamers. Amplification bias was assessed with a synthetic immune receptor repertoire, and residual bias was removed computationally. The paper's data handling went like this. After raw reads were preprocessed to remove errors, the CDR3 was defined following IMGT conventions as running from the conserved cysteine to phenylalanine. To get clonality, Shannon entropy was normalized by log2 of the number of productive unique TCRs and the result was subtracted from 1. Whether scalp clones were CD4 or CD8 was inferred by matching scalp TCRbeta sequences against CD4 and CD8 repertoires sorted from blood. The table was pulled from immuneACCESS by TCRdb, which kept in-frame rearrangements only. Such tables lose some clones; where checked, under half of the loss comes from unresolved V genes, and the rest has no known cause. The DNA gave D and trimming, while V, J and clone size come from that table. Across this sample there are some 130,000 clones, with roughly 62% seen only once. Clones ranked in the top ten supply 6.4% of the sample.

V is pared back by 2 bases and J by 4 bases, with 11 bases lying between the germline termini. Its CDR3 holds 14 amino acids, cysteine through phenylalanine. The only DNA kept is the CDR3, 42 bases in frame from the first base. CDR1 and CDR2 were assigned from the germline V gene (reference sequence) as SEHNR and FQNEAQ. The starting material was CD4+ T cells sorted from blood, obtained at week 0. Rearrangement joined TRBV7-9 to TRBJ1-2, and perhaps TRBD1 as D gene, on 5 matching bases. The TCR originated in a human donor with alopecia areata. The CDR3 sequence is CASSLLTGIYGYTF. Read as DNA, the sequence is TGTGCCAGCAGCTTATTAACAGGAATCTATGGCTACACCTTC.